This T cell receptor beta chain was recorded in a study of blood T cell repertoires in COVID-19. About the study: The United States, Italy and Spain were the sources of the acute and convalescent COVID-19 samples. The cDNA or gDNA used as material had been derived from T cells, B-cell-depleted T cells, or PBMCs.

How the authors handled the data: Amplified reference gene primers provided the basis for estimating nucleated cell counts. Produced via immunoSEQ multiplex PCR; TCRdb's table is partial and in-frame only. V, J and clone size were drawn from that table, and D and trimming were deduced from the DNA. The table shows fewer than 250,000 clones, with 84% occurring only once. CDR1 and CDR2 from the germline V gene are LGHDT and YNNKEL (reference sequence). This CDR3 has 15 amino acids. The V end was cut by 3 bases, the J end by 3 bases, with 14 bases between. The clonotype was recovered from a human donor in a cohort sampled during active COVID-19. Material: peripheral blood. The genes are TRBV3-1 (or the pseudogene TRBV3-2) and TRBJ1-1; weak D call: TRBD1 (6 bases). In DNA form, the CDR3 reads TGTGCCAGCAGCCACGGGGGGCTACGTTACACTGAAGCTTTCTTT. This encodes CASSHGGLRYTEAFF.